This T cell receptor (beta chain) was found in a study of blood T cell repertoires in COVID-19. Study-level information: Spain, Italy and the United States supplied samples that represented acute and convalescent COVID-19. The cDNA or gDNA used as material had been derived from T cells, B-cell-depleted T cells, or PBMCs.

This clone has a single count. Study processing details: Estimated nucleated cell counts came from reference gene primer amplification. This table comes from immunoSEQ multiplex PCR, and its TCRdb copy is limited to in-frame clones, with some not included. V and J calls and clone size follow that table, whereas D and trimming were derived from the DNA. The sample holds tens of thousands of clones, 75% to 80% seen once. Germline V CDR1 and CDR2: LGHDT, YNNKEL (reference sequence). With V trimmed by 6 bases and J by 6 bases, 12 bases remained unmatched. This CDR3 has 15 residues. The sample taken for sequencing was peripheral blood. V is TRBV3-1 (or the pseudogene TRBV3-2) and J is TRBJ2-7, with TRBD1 matching 9 bases. The origin of this receptor is a woman aged 60-75 years with acute or convalescent COVID-19. The chain's CDR3 is CASSSSGTGSIEQYF. The CDR3 DNA follows: TGTGCCAGCAGTTCTTCCGGGACAGGGAGTATCGAGCAGTACTTC.